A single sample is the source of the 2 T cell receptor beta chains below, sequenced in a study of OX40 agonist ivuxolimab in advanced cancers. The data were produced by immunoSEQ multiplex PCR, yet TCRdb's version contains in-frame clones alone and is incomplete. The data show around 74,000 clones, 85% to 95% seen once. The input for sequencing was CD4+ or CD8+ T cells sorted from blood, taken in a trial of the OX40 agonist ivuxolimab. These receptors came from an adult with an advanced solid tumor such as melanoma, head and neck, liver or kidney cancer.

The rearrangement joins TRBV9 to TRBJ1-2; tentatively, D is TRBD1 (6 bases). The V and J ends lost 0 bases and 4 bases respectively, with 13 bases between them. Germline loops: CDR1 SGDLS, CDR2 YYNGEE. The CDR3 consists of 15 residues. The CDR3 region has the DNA TGTGCCAGCAGCGTAGGGGTTTTAGGGGGCTATGGCTACACCTTC. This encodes CASSVGVLGGYGYTF.

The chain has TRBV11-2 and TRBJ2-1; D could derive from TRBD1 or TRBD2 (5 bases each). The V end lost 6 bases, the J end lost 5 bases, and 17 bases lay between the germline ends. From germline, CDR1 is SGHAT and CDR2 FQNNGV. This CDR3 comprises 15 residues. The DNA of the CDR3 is TGTGCCAGCAGGGGGCCAGGGACGCACCACAATGAGCAGTTCTTC. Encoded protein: CASRGPGTHHNEQFF.